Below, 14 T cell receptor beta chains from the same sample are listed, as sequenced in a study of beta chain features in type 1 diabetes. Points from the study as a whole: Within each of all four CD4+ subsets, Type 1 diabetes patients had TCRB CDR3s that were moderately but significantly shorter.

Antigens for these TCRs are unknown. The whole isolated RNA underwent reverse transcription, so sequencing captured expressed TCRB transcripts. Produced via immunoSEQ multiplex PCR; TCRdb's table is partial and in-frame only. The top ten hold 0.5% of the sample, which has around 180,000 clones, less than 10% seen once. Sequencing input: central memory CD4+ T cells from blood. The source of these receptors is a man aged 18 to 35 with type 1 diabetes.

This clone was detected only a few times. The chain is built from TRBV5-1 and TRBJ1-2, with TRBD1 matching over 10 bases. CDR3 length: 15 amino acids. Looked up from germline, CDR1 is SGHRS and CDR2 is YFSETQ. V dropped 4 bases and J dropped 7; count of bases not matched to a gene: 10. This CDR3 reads CASSPGTGDPRGYTF. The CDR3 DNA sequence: TGCGCCAGCAGCCCGGGGACAGGGGATCCTCGTGGCTACACCTTC.

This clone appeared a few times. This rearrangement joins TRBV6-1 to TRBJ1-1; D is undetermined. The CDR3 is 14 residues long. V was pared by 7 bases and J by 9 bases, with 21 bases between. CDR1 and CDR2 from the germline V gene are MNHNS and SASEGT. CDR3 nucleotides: TGTGCCAGCACTAAACTAGGAACAGCGGCGCAAGCTTTCTTT. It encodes CASTKLGTAAQAFF.

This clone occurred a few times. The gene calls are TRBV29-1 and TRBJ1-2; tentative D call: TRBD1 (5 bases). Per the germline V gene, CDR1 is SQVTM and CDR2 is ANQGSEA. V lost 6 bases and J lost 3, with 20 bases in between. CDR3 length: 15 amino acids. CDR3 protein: CSVRGEVRRDYGYTF. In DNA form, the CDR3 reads TGCAGCGTCCGAGGGGAGGTCAGAAGGGACTATGGCTACACCTTC. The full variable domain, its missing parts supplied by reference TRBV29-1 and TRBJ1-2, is SAVISQKPSRDICQRGTSLTIQCQVDSQVTMMFWYRQQPGQSLTLIATANQGSEATYESGFVIDKFPISRPNLTFSTLTVSNMSPEDSSIYLCSVRGEVRRDYGYTFGSGTRLTVV.

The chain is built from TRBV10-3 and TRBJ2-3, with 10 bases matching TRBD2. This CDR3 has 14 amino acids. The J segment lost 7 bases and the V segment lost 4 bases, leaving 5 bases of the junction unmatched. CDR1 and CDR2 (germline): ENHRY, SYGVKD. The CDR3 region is CAISASGGTYTQYF. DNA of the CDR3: TGTGCCATCAGTGCTAGCGGGGGAACCTATACGCAGTATTTT.

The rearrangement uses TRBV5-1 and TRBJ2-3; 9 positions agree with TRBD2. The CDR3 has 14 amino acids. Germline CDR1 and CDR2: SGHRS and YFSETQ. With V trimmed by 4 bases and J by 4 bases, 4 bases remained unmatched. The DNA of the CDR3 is TGCGCCAGCAGCCATCAGCGGGGGGCAGATACGCAGTATTTT. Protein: CASSHQRGADTQYF.

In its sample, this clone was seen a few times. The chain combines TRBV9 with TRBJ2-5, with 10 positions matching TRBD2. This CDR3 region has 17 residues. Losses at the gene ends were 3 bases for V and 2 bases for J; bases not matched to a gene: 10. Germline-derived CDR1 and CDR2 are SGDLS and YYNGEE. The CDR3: CASSASSLLAGQETQYF. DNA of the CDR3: TGTGCCAGCAGCGCGAGTTCTTTACTAGCGGGGCAAGAGACCCAGTACTTC.

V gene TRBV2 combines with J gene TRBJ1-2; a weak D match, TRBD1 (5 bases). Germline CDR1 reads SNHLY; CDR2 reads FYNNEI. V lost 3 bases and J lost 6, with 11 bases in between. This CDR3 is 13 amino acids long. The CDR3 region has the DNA TGTGCCAGCAGTGAGATGGGGCGCGATGGCTACACCTTC. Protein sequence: CASSEMGRDGYTF.

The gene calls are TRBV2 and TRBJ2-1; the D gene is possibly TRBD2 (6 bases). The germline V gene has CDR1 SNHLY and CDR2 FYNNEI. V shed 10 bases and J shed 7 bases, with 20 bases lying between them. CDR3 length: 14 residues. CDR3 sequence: CATWRGWQRNEQFF. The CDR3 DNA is TGTGCCACCTGGAGGGGCTGGCAAAGGAATGAGCAGTTCTTC. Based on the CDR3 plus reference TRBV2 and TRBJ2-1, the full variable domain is EPEVTQTPSHQVTQMGQEVILRCVPISNHLYFYWYRQILGQKVEFLVSFYNNEISEKSEIFDDQFSVERPDGSNFTLKIRSTKLEDSAMYFCATWRGWQRNEQFFGPGTRLTVL.

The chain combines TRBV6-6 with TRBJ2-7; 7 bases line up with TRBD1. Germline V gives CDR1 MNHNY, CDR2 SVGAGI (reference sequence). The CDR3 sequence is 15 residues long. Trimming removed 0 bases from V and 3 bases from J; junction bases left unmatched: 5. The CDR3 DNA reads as TGTGCCAGCAGTTACTCCGGGACAGTTGTCTACGAGCAGTACTTC. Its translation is CASSYSGTVVYEQYF.

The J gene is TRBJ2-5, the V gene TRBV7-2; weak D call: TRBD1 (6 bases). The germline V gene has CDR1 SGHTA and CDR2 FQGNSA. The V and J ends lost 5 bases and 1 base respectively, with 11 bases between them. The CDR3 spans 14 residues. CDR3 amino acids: CASSPAGAQETQYF. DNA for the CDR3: TGTGCCAGCAGCCCCGCAGGGGCCCAAGAGACCCAGTACTTC.

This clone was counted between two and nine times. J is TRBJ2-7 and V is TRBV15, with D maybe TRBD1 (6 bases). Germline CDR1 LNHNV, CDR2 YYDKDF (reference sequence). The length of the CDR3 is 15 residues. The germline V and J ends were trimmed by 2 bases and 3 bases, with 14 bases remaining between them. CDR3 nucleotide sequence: TGTGCCACCAGCAGAAAGAAGGACAGTTACTACGAGCAGTACTTC. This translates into CATSRKKDSYYEQYF. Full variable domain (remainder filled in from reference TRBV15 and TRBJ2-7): DAMVIQNPRYQVTQFGKPVTLSCSQTLNHNVMYWYQQKSSQAPKLLFHYYDKDFNNEADTPDNFQSRRPNTSFCFLDIRSPGLGDTAMYLCATSRKKDSYYEQYFGPGTRLTVT.

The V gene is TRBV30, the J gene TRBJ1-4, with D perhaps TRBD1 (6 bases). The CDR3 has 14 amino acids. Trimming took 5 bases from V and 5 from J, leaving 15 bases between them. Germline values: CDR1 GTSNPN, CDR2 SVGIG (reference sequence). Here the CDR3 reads CAWGRGLKNEKLFF. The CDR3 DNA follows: TGTGCCTGGGGAAGGGGGTTAAAGAATGAAAAACTGTTTTTT.

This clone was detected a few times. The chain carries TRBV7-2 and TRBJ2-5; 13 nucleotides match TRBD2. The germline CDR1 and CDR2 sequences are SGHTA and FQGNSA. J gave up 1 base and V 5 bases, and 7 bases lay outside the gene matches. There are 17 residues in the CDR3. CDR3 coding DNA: TGTGCCAGCAGCCCCCCGACTAGCGGGAGGCTCCAAGAGACCCAGTACTTC. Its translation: CASSPPTSGRLQETQYF.

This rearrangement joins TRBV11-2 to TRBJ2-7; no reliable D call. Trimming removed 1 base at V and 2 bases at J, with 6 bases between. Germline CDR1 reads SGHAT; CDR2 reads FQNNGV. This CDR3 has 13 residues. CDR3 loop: CASSLGAPYEQYF. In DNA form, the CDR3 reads TGTGCCAGCAGCTTAGGGGCCCCCTACGAGCAGTACTTC.